These 28 T cell receptor beta chains were all obtained from the same sample, sequenced in a study of beta chain features in type 1 diabetes. Investigators reverse transcribed all isolated RNA, so they sequenced expressed TCRB transcripts. The table came from immunoSEQ multiplex PCR; TCRdb's copy has only in-frame clones and leaves some out. The sample yields 300,000 to 350,000 clones, 8% seen once. Specimen: central memory CD4+ T cells from blood. The source of these receptors is a young woman in good health.

The chain links TRBV6-1 to TRBJ2-1; 7 bases fit TRBD2. Germline-derived CDR1 and CDR2 are MNHNS and SASEGT. The CDR3 sequence is 12 residues long. V shed 8 bases, J shed 16 bases, and the junction held 14 bases outside the gene matches. This chain's CDR3 is CASQYTAGMSFF. CDR3 coding DNA: TGTGCCAGCCAGTACACAGCGGGAATGAGCTTCTTC.

This clone was detected a few times. CDR3 DNA: TGTGCCAGCAGCTACCTTACCGGGGAGCTGTTTTTT. This translates into CASSYLTGELFF. The chain couples TRBV7-9 to TRBJ2-2; D uncertain. V dropped 4 bases and J dropped 5 bases, with 5 bases sitting between them. Germline assignment: CDR1 SEHNR and CDR2 FQNEAQ (reference sequence). CDR3 length: 12 residues.

J is TRBJ2-5 and V is TRBV6-6; D might be TRBD1 or TRBD2, each matching 6 bases. Trimming shortened V by 5 bases and J by 4 bases, and 11 bases separated the two germline ends. Germline V CDR1 and CDR2: MNHNY, SVGAGI (reference sequence). The CDR3 totals 13 residues. CDR3 residues: CASSMGGRETQYF. The CDR3 DNA reads as TGTGCCAGCAGTATGGGGGGCCGAGAGACCCAGTACTTC.

Notes on this clone: At the DNA level, this CDR3 is encoded by other sequences in the same sample as well. This rearrangement joins TRBV18 to TRBJ2-5; D not resolved. Germline V CDR1 and CDR2: KGHSH, LQKENI. Between the trimmed V and J ends, which lost 3 bases and 2 bases, there was a span of 4 bases. CDR3 size: 12 residues. CDR3 in DNA: TGTGCCAGCTCACCTTCGCAAGAGACCCAGTACTTC. Its translation: CASSPSQETQYF. Full variable domain (rest looked up from reference TRBV18 and TRBJ2-5): NAGVMQNPRHLVRRRGQEARLRCSPMKGHSHVYWYRQLPEEGLKFMVYLQKENIIDESGMPKERFSAEFPKEGPSILRIQQVVRGDSAAYFCASSPSQETQYFGPGTRLLVL.

This chain joins TRBV7-8 and TRBJ1-5, with D unclear. The ends were cut back, 0 bases at V and 8 bases at J, with 8 bases in the middle. Germline loops: CDR1 SGHVS, CDR2 FQNEAQ. This CDR3 region has 13 residues. The CDR3 bases are TGTGCCAGCAGCTTAGCAGACCGTAAGCCCCAGCATTTT. Its translation is CASSLADRKPQHF.

There are many counts of this clone. The chain carries TRBV2 and TRBJ2-7; D might be TRBD1 (5 bases). The CDR3 runs 14 residues. V was pared by 3 bases and J by 3 bases, with 12 bases between. The germline gives CDR1 SNHLY, CDR2 FYNNEI. DNA of the CDR3: TGTGCCAGCAGTGATAACAGAGACAGCTACGAGCAGTACTTC. Protein sequence: CASSDNRDSYEQYF.

The chain couples TRBV7-2 to TRBJ2-2; D possibly corresponds to TRBD2 (6 bases). Germline V CDR1 and CDR2: SGHTA, FQGNSA. V was clipped by 1 base and J by 9 bases, with 12 bases between them. This CDR3 comprises 14 residues. The CDR3 here is CASSLDWGGRELFF. In DNA form, the CDR3 reads TGTGCCAGCAGCTTAGACTGGGGCGGGAGGGAGCTGTTTTTT.

The CDR3 here is CASSPQYSGANVLTF. In DNA, the CDR3 is TGTGCCAGCAGCCCCCAATACTCTGGGGCCAACGTCCTGACTTTC. The rearrangement uses TRBV7-2 and TRBJ2-6; D unresolved. The CDR3 totals 15 residues. V lost 5 bases and J 0 bases, leaving 8 bases between the germline ends. Germline V lookup: CDR1 SGHTA, CDR2 FQGNSA.

The CDR3 loop reads CASSVSVGPSGNTIYF. For the CDR3, the DNA is TGTGCCAGCAGCGTTTCGGTGGGACCGTCTGGAAACACCATATATTTT. This chain joins TRBV9 and TRBJ1-3, with D possibly being TRBD1 (5 bases). The CDR3 has 16 amino acids. V was shortened by 2 bases and J by 1 base, with 13 bases between the two germline ends. Germline lookup yields CDR1 SGDLS and CDR2 YYNGEE.

The chain has TRBV7-6 and TRBJ2-7, with 8 bases fitting TRBD1. The CDR3 runs to 20 residues. Unmatched junction bases numbered 19, after V lost 0 bases and J lost 3 bases. Looked up from germline, CDR1 is SGHVS and CDR2 is FNYEAQ. This chain's CDR3 is CASSLALGRGRSRSNYEQYF. The CDR3 nucleotides are TGTGCCAGCAGCTTAGCGTTGGGCAGGGGGCGCAGTCGTTCGAACTACGAGCAGTACTTC.

This clone was recorded a few times. This chain's CDR3 is CASSRDSKLFF. CDR3 bases: TGTGCCAGCAGTCGGGACTCAAAACTGTTTTTT. This chain connects TRBV6-6 to TRBJ1-4; TRBD1 is a possible D gene (5 bases). The CDR3 consists of 11 residues. V was shortened by 5 bases and J by 10 bases, with 8 bases between the two germline ends. Germline CDR1 MNHNY, CDR2 SVGAGI (reference sequence).

The CDR3: CASSQETGRLTYGYTF. CDR3 DNA: TGTGCCAGCAGCCAAGAGACAGGGCGGTTGACCTATGGCTACACCTTC. The J gene is TRBJ1-2, the V gene TRBV4-2; 7 bases match TRBD1. Per the germline V gene, CDR1 is LGHNA and CDR2 is YNFKEQ. The CDR3 totals 16 residues. Trimming cost V 0 bases and J 4 bases; bases outside gene matches: 8.

The chain has TRBV2 and TRBJ2-2; a weak D match, TRBD2 (7 bases). The CDR3 has 17 amino acids. The germline gives CDR1 SNHLY, CDR2 FYNNEI. With 8 bases removed from V and 1 base from J, the gap between germline ends came to 20 bases. CDR3 coding DNA: TGTGCCAGCTTCGTCTTGGTCGGGGGGCGGAACACCGGGGAGCTGTTTTTT. It specifies CASFVLVGGRNTGELFF.

This sequence joins TRBV28 and TRBJ2-7, with D unclear. This CDR3 is 12 amino acids long. Deletions cut 7 bases from V and 4 bases from J, with 11 bases between. Germline lookup yields CDR1 MDHEN and CDR2 SYDVKM. The CDR3 DNA sequence: TGTGCCAGCACCCTAGGGCGTTACGAGCAGTACTTC. Its translation: CASTLGRYEQYF.

This clone came up a few times. The chain joins TRBV4-3 to TRBJ2-4, with a possible D match to TRBD2 (6 bases). CDR1 LGHNA and CDR2 YSLEER come from the germline V gene. The V end was cut by 0 bases, the J end by 2 bases, with 23 bases between. The CDR3 extends over 20 amino acids. CDR3 bases: TGCGCCAGCAGCCAAGATATAGCGCTGAGGGTTGGGGGGACCAAAAACATTCAGTACTTC. Translation gives CASSQDIALRVGGTKNIQYF.

This clone was counted a few times. V is TRBV10-3 and J is TRBJ2-5; 7 bases match TRBD1. Germline V gene data show CDR1 as ENHRY and CDR2 as SYGVKD. The CDR3 contains 15 residues. Unmatched junction bases numbered 8, after V lost 4 bases and J lost 3 bases. CDR3 protein: CAISAAGGPEETQYF. The CDR3 nucleotides are TGTGCCATCAGTGCGGCAGGGGGTCCCGAAGAGACCCAGTACTTC.

Only a few counts were recorded for this clone. Other nucleotide sequences from this sample produce the same CDR3. The chain is built from TRBV28 and TRBJ1-1, with 8 bases identical to TRBD1. Germline V lookup: CDR1 MDHEN, CDR2 SYDVKM. This CDR3 contains 15 residues. V shed 5 bases and J 1 base; nucleotides not matched to a gene: 6. The CDR3 is CASSPPGGGNTEAFF. The CDR3 DNA sequence: TGTGCCAGCAGTCCCCCAGGGGGCGGGAACACTGAAGCTTTCTTT.

The rearrangement uses TRBV20-1 and TRBJ2-7, with D possibly matching TRBD1 (5 bases). Germline V lookup: CDR1 DFQATT, CDR2 SNEGSKA (reference sequence). The ends were cut back, 7 bases at V and 3 bases at J, with 10 bases in the middle. The CDR3 consists of 11 residues. This chain's CDR3 is CSVQEFYEQYF. The DNA of the CDR3 is TGCAGTGTACAGGAGTTCTACGAGCAGTACTTC.

The chain joins TRBV5-6 to TRBJ2-3, with D unresolved. The germline V gene encodes CDR1 SGHDT and CDR2 YYEEEE. The CDR3 extends over 13 amino acids. The V gene lost 4 bases and the J gene lost 0 bases, with 6 bases spanning the gap. CDR3 in DNA: TGTGCCAGCAGCCCGGACAGCACAGATACGCAGTATTTT. Translating gives CASSPDSTDTQYF.

This clone was found a few times. The rearrangement links TRBV6-5 to TRBJ2-4; D unresolved. From germline, CDR1 is MNHEY and CDR2 SVGAGI. The CDR3 is made up of 16 amino acids. Deletions cut 0 bases from V and 1 base from J, with 10 bases between. The CDR3 loop reads CASSYSLGRAKNIQYF. The CDR3 DNA reads TGTGCCAGCAGTTACTCTCTCGGCAGGGCCAAAAACATTCAGTACTTC.

The sample holds a few counts of this clone. J is TRBJ1-5 and V is TRBV13, with D possibly matching TRBD1 (6 bases). Germline lookup yields CDR1 PRHDT and CDR2 FYEKMQ (reference sequence). The length of the CDR3 is 13 residues. V was cut by 5 bases and J by 4 bases, with 9 bases left in between. This CDR3 is CASSLRGNQPQHF. CDR3 nucleotides: TGTGCCAGCAGCCTCAGGGGAAATCAGCCCCAGCATTTT.

This clone was counted between two and nine times. The chain combines TRBV27 with TRBJ1-1, with unresolved D. This CDR3 is 12 amino acids long. Trimming took off 7 bases at V and 0 bases at J, with 6 bases between the two ends. The V gene's germline CDR1 is MNHEY and CDR2 SMNVEV (reference sequence). The CDR3 coding sequence is TGTGCCAGCAAGGCACTGAACACTGAAGCTTTCTTT. Protein sequence: CASKALNTEAFF.

This clone was found many times. The sample holds other DNA sequences that translate to the same CDR3. The genes are TRBV6-1 and TRBJ1-5; D is possibly TRBD1 (5 bases). The germline V and J ends were trimmed by 5 bases and 0 bases, with 8 bases remaining between them. The CDR3 consists of 14 residues. Germline CDR1 MNHNS, CDR2 SASEGT. This CDR3 reads CASSSGYSNQPQHF. DNA for the CDR3: TGTGCCAGCAGTTCAGGGTATAGCAATCAGCCCCAGCATTTT.

DNA for the CDR3: TGTGCCAGCAGCTTTTCAACTTCTGGAGAGACCCAGTACTTC. Translating it yields CASSFSTSGETQYF. This chain links TRBV7-9 with TRBJ2-5; D gene unclear. V shed 3 bases and J shed 4 bases, with 12 bases lying between them. The CDR3 is made up of 14 amino acids. Germline CDR1 is SEHNR and CDR2 is FQNEAQ (reference sequence).

This clone has only a few counts. The chain combines TRBV6-5 with TRBJ2-1; weak D call: TRBD1 (5 bases). The length of the CDR3 is 16 residues. The V end lost 2 bases, the J end lost 2 bases, and 13 bases lay between the germline ends. Germline-derived CDR1 and CDR2 are MNHEY and SVGAGI. CDR3 region: CASSYLPTEPYNEQFF. In nucleotides, the CDR3 is TGTGCCAGCAGTTACCTCCCGACAGAGCCCTACAATGAGCAGTTCTTC.

In DNA, the CDR3 is TGTGCCAGCAGTTCCGCCATCTCTGGGGCCAACGTCCTGACTTTC. Protein product: CASSSAISGANVLTF. V gene TRBV6-6 combines with J gene TRBJ2-6; D unresolved. With 4 bases removed from V and 0 bases from J, the gap between germline ends came to 7 bases. CDR3 length equals 15 residues. Germline CDR1 is MNHNY and CDR2 is SVGAGI (reference sequence).

The V call is TRBV19, the J call TRBJ2-1, with D tentatively TRBD1 (5 bases). Germline V gene sequence: CDR1 LNHDA, CDR2 SQIVND (reference sequence). The V end was cut by 6 bases, the J end by 7 bases, with 10 bases between. This CDR3 comprises 12 residues. The CDR3: CASRRQSNEQFF. In DNA form, the CDR3 reads TGTGCCAGTAGGCGACAGTCAAATGAGCAGTTCTTC.

This clone occurred a few times. V gene TRBV7-6 combines with J gene TRBJ2-5, with TRBD2 identical over 7 bases. The trim removed 4 bases at V and 5 bases at J, leaving 4 bases unmatched. Looked up from germline, CDR1 is SGHVS and CDR2 is FNYEAQ. The CDR3 sequence is 13 residues long. The CDR3 reads CASSSLAQETQYF. In DNA form, the CDR3 reads TGTGCCAGCAGCTCACTAGCGCAGGAGACCCAGTACTTC.